This T cell receptor (beta chain) was observed in a study of early T cells in non-severe SARS-CoV-2 infection. Whole-study context: It was bulk RNA from unsorted whole blood that was sequenced, and the chains were unpaired.

This clonotype occurred a few times. The antigen is unknown. This CDR3 is built from 14 residues. Deletions cut 2 bases from V and 5 bases from J, with 13 bases between. Germline-derived CDR1 and CDR2 are SGHDT and YYEEEE. Study-wide results and caveats: Sequences matched to VDJdb favored anti-spike CD8 responses, while private and CD4 specificities were missed.

As part of library construction, unique molecular identifiers were attached to individual cDNA molecules. One entry per CDR3 protein, called by TCRdb with MiXCR from the 5' RACE reads. Of 80,000 to 95,000 distinct CDR3 sequences in the sample, less than 15% are singletons; the top ten hold roughly 6.5%. The TCR originated in an adult who was a healthcare worker with PCR-confirmed SARS-CoV-2 infection or an uninfected control (not recorded which). Sample: whole blood. This chain joins TRBV5-6 and TRBJ1-1; D gene ambiguous. The CDR3 sequence: CASSLGRSVTEAFF. In DNA form, the CDR3 reads TGTGCCAGCAGCTTAGGACGGAGCGTGACTGAAGCTTTCTTT.